This TCR beta chain was documented in a study of blood T cells in healthy people across ages. As concerns this clonotype: What it binds is unknown.

The CDR3 sequence is 14 residues long. Trimming removed 3 bases at V and 0 bases at J, with 6 bases between. Germline V gene sequence: CDR1 SNHLY, CDR2 FYNNEI. Isolation per sample recovered at least 7 million PBMCs. Study-wide results and caveats: Researchers judged that diversity estimates from one million T cells fell short of true values. With age, beta diversity per million T cells declined roughly linearly, significantly by 30 to 40. Aged donors had fewer naive CD4+ cells and lower diversity than long-lived donors.

The second PCR ran roughly 6 to 11 cycles with a sample-barcoded 5' primer and J-beta primers. MiXCR, applied by TCRdb to the 5' RACE reads, yields one record per CDR3 protein. The sample shows more than 550,000 distinct CDR3 sequences, 22% of them seen only once. This receptor was obtained from a man aged 65 to 79 in good health. This sequence joins TRBV2 and TRBJ1-5; D is uncertain. Sequenced input: blood. Here the CDR3 DNA reads TGTGCCAGCAGTGAGTTCCTTAGCAATCAGCCCCAGCATTTT. It is translated as CASSEFLSNQPQHF.